One and the same sample provided the 30 T cell receptor beta chains below, sequenced in a study of blood T cell repertoires in COVID-19. Assay used: immunoSEQ multiplex PCR; TCRdb lists only in-frame clones, some missing. The sample contains 450,000 or so clones, approximately 91% of which appear only once. Sequencing was performed on peripheral blood. These TCRs come from a woman aged 40 to 55 with COVID-19, enrolled during active disease.

The chain couples TRBV2 to TRBJ1-5, with a possible D match to TRBD1 (6 bases). The germline CDR1 and CDR2 sequences are SNHLY and FYNNEI. The germline V and J ends were trimmed by 2 bases and 6 bases, with 8 bases remaining between them. The CDR3 is 13 amino acids. CDR3 loop: CASSEQGSQPQHF. CDR3 nucleotides: TGTGCCAGCAGTGAACAGGGGAGTCAGCCCCAGCATTTT.

The CDR3 nucleotides read TGTGCCAGCATCCTTTCCCGGGGAAACACCATATATTTT. Translated: CASILSRGNTIYF. V and J are TRBV28 and TRBJ1-3; D remains ambiguous. V dropped 7 bases and J dropped 4 bases, with 11 bases sitting between them. From germline, CDR1 is MDHEN and CDR2 SYDVKM. This CDR3 has 13 amino acids.

This clone has more than one count but fewer than ten. The J gene is TRBJ1-1, the V gene TRBV28; D is undetermined. Germline V gives CDR1 MDHEN, CDR2 SYDVKM. CDR3 length: 13 residues. V was trimmed by 10 bases and J by 0 bases, leaving 12 bases between them. The CDR3 sequence is CATNQVMNTEAFF. The CDR3 coding sequence is TGTGCCACTAATCAGGTCATGAACACTGAAGCTTTCTTT.

The chain carries TRBV29-1 and TRBJ1-2; weak D call: TRBD1 (6 bases). This CDR3 spans 15 amino acids. CDR1 and CDR2 from the germline V gene are SQVTM and ANQGSEA. V shed 6 bases and J shed 3 bases, with 20 bases lying between them. The CDR3 DNA reads as TGCAGCGTAGAATCGGTCAGGGGACCACACTATGGCTACACCTTC. Its translation is CSVESVRGPHYGYTF.

V and J are TRBV28 and TRBJ1-3; tentatively, D is TRBD1 (5 bases). From germline, CDR1 is MDHEN and CDR2 SYDVKM. The CDR3 contains 17 residues. Trimming cost V 3 bases and J 0 bases, with 15 bases left between them. CDR3 amino acids: CASSFRPEGYSGNTIYF. The DNA of the CDR3 is TGTGCCAGCAGTTTTCGTCCGGAGGGGTACTCTGGAAACACCATATATTTT.

The chain carries TRBV4-3 and TRBJ1-6, with unresolved D. V gave up 0 bases and J gave up 11 bases, with 11 bases separating them. CDR1 and CDR2 from the germline V gene are LGHNA and YSLEER. CDR3 length equals 14 residues. CDR3 amino acids: CASSQDGNSPPLHF. CDR3 DNA sequence: TGCGCCAGCAGCCAAGATGGTAACAGTCCACCCCTCCACTTT.

The chain uses TRBV28 and TRBJ1-5; TRBD1 agrees at 7 bases. J was trimmed by 1 base and V by 6 bases; bases with no gene match: 6. Germline lookup yields CDR1 MDHEN and CDR2 SYDVKM. There are 15 residues in the CDR3. The CDR3, as DNA: TGTGCCAGCAGGCGTCCAGGGGGGAGCAATCAGCCCCAGCATTTT. It yields the protein CASRRPGGSNQPQHF.

This chain uses TRBV7-9 with TRBJ1-4, with TRBD1 identical over 11 bases. This CDR3 region has 17 residues. J lost 3 bases, V lost 1 base, and 4 bases had no gene match. Germline assignment: CDR1 SEHNR and CDR2 FQNEAQ (reference sequence). The CDR3 region is CASSLGGTGGSNEKLFF. The CDR3 DNA reads TGTGCCAGCAGCTTAGGAGGGACAGGGGGTTCTAATGAAAAACTGTTTTTT.

This clone was counted a single time. The V call is TRBV5-1, the J call TRBJ2-2; TRBD2 aligns across 7 bases. Germline CDR1 is SGHRS and CDR2 is YFSETQ. Trimming cost V 4 bases and J 7 bases; bases outside gene matches: 4. CDR3 length: 13 residues. The chain's CDR3 is CASSLQRGGELFF. The CDR3 bases are TGCGCCAGCAGCCTGCAGCGGGGCGGGGAGCTGTTTTTT.

The chain links TRBV6-2 or TRBV6-3 to TRBJ2-7; a weak D match, TRBD2 (6 bases). Germline CDR1 reads MNHEY; CDR2 reads SVGEGT. V was pared by 6 bases and J by 5 bases, with 20 bases between. The length of the CDR3 is 15 residues. The CDR3 nucleotides read TGTGCCAGCAGCTGGGACCGGGAGACGTCAAACGAGCAGTACTTC. As protein: CASSWDRETSNEQYF.

The chain combines TRBV28 with TRBJ2-4; D is possibly TRBD1 (7 bases). The CDR3 has 13 amino acids. CDR1 and CDR2 (germline): MDHEN, SYDVKM. V lost 8 bases, J lost 1 base, and 9 bases lay in between. DNA for the CDR3: TGTGCCAGCCAGGGGGGTGCCAAAAACATTCAGTACTTC. Protein: CASQGGAKNIQYF.

The chain uses TRBV12-5 and TRBJ2-1; TRBD2 matches at 12 bases. This CDR3 spans 16 amino acids. The germline gives CDR1 LGHNT, CDR2 FRNRAP. V shed 1 base and J 8 bases; nucleotides not matched to a gene: 6. The CDR3 bases are TGTGCTAGTGGTTTGGCGGGACTAGCGGGCTGGGATGAGCAGTTCTTC. It specifies CASGLAGLAGWDEQFF.

V and J are TRBV3-1 (or the pseudogene TRBV3-2) and TRBJ1-1, with D possibly being TRBD1 (5 bases). Germline CDR1 LGHDT, CDR2 YNNKEL (reference sequence). V lost 4 bases and J 0 bases, leaving 12 bases between the germline ends. The CDR3 covers 15 residues. CDR3: CASSPETGVNTEAFF. The CDR3 bases are TGTGCCAGCAGCCCCGAAACGGGGGTGAACACTGAAGCTTTCTTT.

The table lists this clone with a count of one. The chain couples TRBV6-5 to TRBJ2-1; TRBD1 is a possible D gene (5 bases). Germline CDR1 and CDR2: MNHEY and SVGAGI. The CDR3 contains 16 residues. Trimming took 0 bases from V and 7 from J, leaving 16 bases between them. CDR3 nucleotides: TGTGCCAGCAGTTACTCAGGGGCCAACTGGAATAATGAGCAGTTCTTC. This gives the protein CASSYSGANWNNEQFF.

This clone appeared once. This rearrangement joins TRBV27 to TRBJ2-2, with a possible D match to TRBD2 (5 bases). CDR3 length equals 13 residues. From germline, CDR1 is MNHEY and CDR2 SMNVEV (reference sequence). Trimming cost V 6 bases and J 4 bases, with 9 bases left between them. The CDR3 DNA sequence: TGTGCCAGCAGCCGCGGGTCCACCGGGGAGCTGTTTTTT. It translates to CASSRGSTGELFF.

The J gene is TRBJ1-4, the V gene TRBV18; D possibly corresponds to TRBD1 (6 bases). V was cut by 1 base and J by 4 bases, with 13 bases left in between. The germline V gene has CDR1 KGHSH and CDR2 LQKENI. The CDR3 is 16 residues long. CDR3 loop: CASSPLQGQINEKLFF. DNA for the CDR3: TGTGCCAGCTCACCACTTCAAGGACAGATTAATGAAAAACTGTTTTTT.

The V gene is TRBV7-3, the J gene TRBJ1-1, with TRBD1 matching over 7 bases. The germline CDR1 and CDR2 sequences are SGHTA and FQGTGA. The CDR3 is 13 residues long. V shed 5 bases, J shed 4 bases, and the junction held 4 bases outside the gene matches. The CDR3 DNA is TGTGCCAGCAGCCAGGACAGGACCACTGAAGCTTTCTTT. Translating gives CASSQDRTTEAFF.

The CDR3 nucleotides read TGTGCCAGCACACATGAAGCGGGGGGGCTAAAGGTGCATGGGCAGTATTTT. This translates into CASTHEAGGLKVHGQYF. V usage is TRBV2 and J usage is TRBJ2-3; 10 positions match TRBD2. V trimming: 7 bases; J trimming: 11 bases; junction bases outside the gene matches: 21. Germline loops: CDR1 SNHLY, CDR2 FYNNEI. CDR3 length: 17 residues.

The J gene is TRBJ2-7, the V gene TRBV9; 8 bases are a match to TRBD1. From germline, CDR1 is SGDLS and CDR2 YYNGEE. Unmatched junction bases numbered 12, after V lost 3 bases and J lost 4 bases. The CDR3 loop spans 16 amino acids. The CDR3 bases are TGTGCCAGCAGCGGGGGGATTGGACAGGGCCTGTACGAGCAGTACTTC. Translated: CASSGGIGQGLYEQYF.

The gene calls are TRBV18 and TRBJ1-4; the match to TRBD1 covers 9 bases. Losses at the gene ends were 1 base for V and 8 bases for J; bases not matched to a gene: 8. This CDR3 is 16 amino acids long. From germline, CDR1 is KGHSH and CDR2 LQKENI. CDR3 DNA: TGTGCCAGCTCACCACAACCGGGACAGGGCCACGAAAAACTGTTTTTT. It yields the protein CASSPQPGQGHEKLFF. Together with reference TRBV18 and TRBJ1-4, the CDR3 gives the full variable domain: NAGVMQNPRHLVRRRGQEARLRCSPMKGHSHVYWYRQLPEEGLKFMVYLQKENIIDESGMPKERFSAEFPKEGPSILRIQQVVRGDSAAYFCASSPQPGQGHEKLFFGSGTQLSVL.

This rearrangement joins TRBV3-1 (or the pseudogene TRBV3-2) to TRBJ1-2; TRBD1 matches 8 bases. The CDR3 spans 14 residues. The germline V gene encodes CDR1 LGHDT and CDR2 YNNKEL (reference sequence). V lost 3 bases and J lost 6; bases outside the gene matches: 6. CDR3 sequence: CASSHQDREDGYTF. The DNA of the CDR3 is TGTGCCAGCAGCCACCAGGACAGGGAAGATGGCTACACCTTC.

The genes are TRBV7-2 and TRBJ1-5, with TRBD1 identical over 8 bases. This CDR3 region has 16 residues. Looked up from germline, CDR1 is SGHTA and CDR2 is FQGNSA. V gave up 1 base and J gave up 6 bases; unmatched junction bases: 8. CDR3: CASSLVGGQGAQPQHF. The CDR3 nucleotides are TGTGCCAGCAGCTTAGTCGGTGGGCAGGGGGCTCAGCCCCAGCATTTT.

The genes are TRBV3-1 (or the pseudogene TRBV3-2) and TRBJ1-1; D remains ambiguous. CDR3 length equals 16 residues. The ends were cut back, 2 bases at V and 0 bases at J, with 13 bases in the middle. Looked up from germline, CDR1 is LGHDT and CDR2 is YNNKEL (reference sequence). CDR3 in amino acids: CASSQRSSSLNTEAFF. The CDR3 nucleotides are TGTGCCAGCAGCCAACGGTCTAGTAGTTTGAACACTGAAGCTTTCTTT.

The chain recombines TRBV5-1 with TRBJ2-1; TRBD2 matches 9 bases. The V and J ends lost 2 bases and 4 bases, in that order; junction bases with no gene match: 10. Germline lookup yields CDR1 SGHRS and CDR2 YFSETQ. The length of the CDR3 is 17 residues. CDR3 coding DNA: TGCGCCAGCAGCTTAATCCCGGCAGCGGGGGGTTACAATGAGCAGTTCTTC. Translated, it gives CASSLIPAAGGYNEQFF.

The CDR3 reads CASSLGTGKFLGDYGYTF. CDR3 nucleotide sequence: TGCGCCAGCAGCTTGGGGACAGGGAAGTTCTTAGGTGATTATGGCTACACCTTC. The chain employs TRBV5-1 and TRBJ1-2; 8 nucleotides line up with TRBD1. CDR1 and CDR2 from the germline V gene are SGHRS and YFSETQ. This CDR3 spans 18 amino acids. V shed 0 bases and J 5 bases; nucleotides not matched to a gene: 15.

The V and J genes are TRBV3-1 (or the pseudogene TRBV3-2) and TRBJ1-1; D is uncertain. V was pared by 5 bases and J by 6 bases, with 13 bases between. Looked up from germline, CDR1 is LGHDT and CDR2 is YNNKEL (reference sequence). The CDR3 extends over 13 amino acids. The CDR3 DNA is TGTGCCAGCAGCGTACGGGTTGGCGCTGAAGCTTTCTTT. This codes for CASSVRVGAEAFF.

The chain employs TRBV9 and TRBJ1-2; D remains unclear. V lost 0 bases and J 8 bases, leaving 17 bases between the germline ends. The CDR3 is made up of 15 amino acids. Germline values: CDR1 SGDLS, CDR2 YYNGEE. The CDR3 region has the DNA TGTGCCAGCAGCGTAGAGCCAGGCCCCGGGGAGGGCTACACCTTC. Amino acids: CASSVEPGPGEGYTF.

The V and J genes are TRBV7-6 and TRBJ2-2; 7 nucleotides line up with TRBD1. V trimming: 5 bases; J trimming: 1 base; junction bases outside the gene matches: 4. CDR1 SGHVS and CDR2 FNYEAQ come from the germline V gene. The CDR3 is 15 amino acids. The CDR3 region has the DNA TGTGCCAGCAGCACCAGACAGGGGAACACCGGGGAGCTGTTTTTT. As protein: CASSTRQGNTGELFF. The full variable domain, with the rest looked up from reference TRBV7-6 and TRBJ2-2, is GAGVSQSPRYKVTKRGQDVALRCDPISGHVSLYWYRQALGQGPEFLTYFNYEAQQDKSGLPNDRFSAERPEGSISTLTIQRTEQRDSAMYRCASSTRQGNTGELFFGEGSRLTVL.

The V gene is TRBV30, the J gene TRBJ1-1, with 7 bases aligning to TRBD1. Losses at the gene ends were 5 bases for V and 5 bases for J; bases not matched to a gene: 8. This CDR3 has 13 residues. Germline V gene lookup returns CDR1 GTSNPN and CDR2 SVGIG (reference sequence). CDR3 in DNA: TGTGCCTGGGCCCGACAGGGCGGGACTGAAGCTTTCTTT. This gives the protein CAWARQGGTEAFF.

The chain joins TRBV19 to TRBJ2-3, with a tentative D call TRBD2 (7 bases). There are 14 residues in the CDR3. The V end lost 10 bases, the J end lost 5 bases, and 19 bases lay between the germline ends. Germline lookup yields CDR1 LNHDA and CDR2 SQIVND (reference sequence). In DNA form, the CDR3 reads TGTGCCACTATCCCCGGGGGGCGGGGAGATACGCAGTATTTT. It codes for CATIPGGRGDTQYF.